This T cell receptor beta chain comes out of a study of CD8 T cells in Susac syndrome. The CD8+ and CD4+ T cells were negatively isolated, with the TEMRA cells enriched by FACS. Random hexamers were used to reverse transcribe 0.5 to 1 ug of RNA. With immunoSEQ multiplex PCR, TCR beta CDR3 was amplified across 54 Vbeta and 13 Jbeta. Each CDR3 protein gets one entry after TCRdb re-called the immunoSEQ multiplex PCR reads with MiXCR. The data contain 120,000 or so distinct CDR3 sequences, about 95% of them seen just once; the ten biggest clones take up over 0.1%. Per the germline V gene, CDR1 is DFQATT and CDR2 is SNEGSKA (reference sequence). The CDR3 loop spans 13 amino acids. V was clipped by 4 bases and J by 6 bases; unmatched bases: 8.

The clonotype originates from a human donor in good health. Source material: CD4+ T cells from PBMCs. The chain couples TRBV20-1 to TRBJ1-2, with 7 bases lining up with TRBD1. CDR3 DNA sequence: TGCAGTGCTATACGAGACAGGGACAATGGCTACACCTTC. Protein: CSAIRDRDNGYTF.